This is a list of T cell receptor beta chains from one sample in a study of blood T cells in healthy people across ages. One entry per CDR3 protein, called by TCRdb with MiXCR from the 5' RACE reads. The table records 700,000 or so distinct CDR3 sequences, roughly 43% of them present only once. Sequenced sample: blood. The receptor source for this set is a man at least 80 years old in good health. Each CDR3 is given with its conserved first and last residue. A D gene is named only where the DNA matches it firmly. Where a row states a size, it is once, few, many or the class of an expanded clone; other rows omit it.

CDR3nt,CDR3aa,len,d_gene,j_gene,v_gene,abundance
TGTGCCAGCAGCCAAGATGGATACAGCACTGAAGCTTTCTTT,CASSQDGYSTEAFF,14,NA,TRBJ1-1,TRBV4-2,NA
TGTGCCAGCAGCGCCGGGACGGAGAATTCACCCCTCCACTTT,CASSAGTENSPLHF,14,NA,TRBJ1-6,TRBV2,NA
TGCGCCAGCAGAATTGGAGGAACTAGGTACCAAGAGACCCAGTACTTC,CASRIGGTRYQETQYF,16,NA,TRBJ2-5,TRBV10-2,few
TGTGCCAGCAGTATCCTAGCGGGAGGGCCCCACAATGAGCAGTTCTTC,CASSILAGGPHNEQFF,16,TRBD2,TRBJ2-1,TRBV6-2/TRBV6-3,few
TGTGCCAGCAGCTCCCGGACCGGCCCCTCCAATGAGCAGTACTTC,CASSSRTGPSNEQYF,15,NA,TRBJ2-7,TRBV7-2,NA
TGCAGTGGAGTAGTGGAGAGTACGCAGTATTTT,CSGVVESTQYF,11,NA,TRBJ2-3,TRBV20-1,NA
TGTGCCAGCAGCGAGGGGGAGTCGAACACCGGGGAGCTGTTTTTT,CASSEGESNTGELFF,15,NA,TRBJ2-2,TRBV7-9,NA
TGTGCCAGCGGGGGACAGGGGGAGAAGGAGCAGTACTTC,CASGGQGEKEQYF,13,TRBD1,TRBJ2-7,TRBV6-2/TRBV6-3,NA
TGCAGTGCTAAACAGGGTTTCAATGAGCAGTTCTTC,CSAKQGFNEQFF,12,NA,TRBJ2-1,TRBV20-1,NA
TGTGCCAGCAGTTTGCGTTTAGTGGGAGGGACTCAAGAGACCCAGTACTTC,CASSLRLVGGTQETQYF,17,TRBD2,TRBJ2-5,TRBV27,few
TGCAGTGCGACGCGGACTAAAGATACGCAGTATTTT,CSATRTKDTQYF,12,NA,TRBJ2-3,TRBV20-1,few
TGTGCCAGCAGCCAAAGGACAGGGGTTTTGAATGAGCAGTTCTTC,CASSQRTGVLNEQFF,15,TRBD1,TRBJ2-1,TRBV14,few
TGCGCCAGCAGCCCGAATGACAGGGGAGGGACTGAAGCTTTCTTT,CASSPNDRGGTEAFF,15,TRBD1,TRBJ1-1,TRBV5-1,NA
TGCAGCGTGCTAACTCACCGGATGTCCTACGAGCAGTACTTC,CSVLTHRMSYEQYF,14,NA,TRBJ2-7,TRBV29-1,many
TGTGCCAGCAACCGTGGGGGGACAGATACGCAGTATTTT,CASNRGGTDTQYF,13,NA,TRBJ2-3,TRBV7-9,NA
TGCAGCGTCTCCCCGGGTGGGGGATACGAGCAGTACTTC,CSVSPGGGYEQYF,13,NA,TRBJ2-7,TRBV29-1,once
TGCGCCAGCAGCCAAGAGAGGACTCAATTCCACAATGAGCAGTACTTC,CASSQERTQFHNEQYF,16,NA,TRBJ2-7,TRBV4-3,NA
TGTGCCACCACCCGACAGGTAGCGCTTCAAGAGACCCAGTACTTC,CATTRQVALQETQYF,15,NA,TRBJ2-5,TRBV6-2/TRBV6-3,NA
TGTGCCAGCCAGGACAGGGGGGGGGGAGATACGCAGTATTTT,CASQDRGGGDTQYF,14,TRBD1,TRBJ2-3,TRBV3-1,few
TGCGCCAGCGCTAGGGAAGGCGAGCAGTACTTC,CASAREGEQYF,11,NA,TRBJ2-7,TRBV5-1,NA
TGTGCCAGCAGGTCAACAGAAGAGACCCAGTACTTC,CASRSTEETQYF,12,NA,TRBJ2-5,TRBV12-3/TRBV12-4,many
TGCGCCAGCAGCCAAGAAGGACGGCACTATGGCTACACCTTC,CASSQEGRHYGYTF,14,NA,TRBJ1-2,TRBV4-1,few
TGTGCCAGCAGCGTGTGGAACGAGCAGTTCTTC,CASSVWNEQFF,11,NA,TRBJ2-1,TRBV2,NA
TGTGCCAGCAGTTTCTGGGCCGAGACTCTAGATACGCAGTATTTT,CASSFWAETLDTQYF,15,NA,TRBJ2-3,TRBV28,few
TGCAGTGCTAGTTTGCGGATTGTAACTGAAGCTTTCTTT,CSASLRIVTEAFF,13,NA,TRBJ1-1,TRBV20-1,few
TGTGCCAGCGGACTAGCGATGAGCACAGATACGCAGTATTTT,CASGLAMSTDTQYF,14,TRBD2,TRBJ2-3,TRBV2,few
TGTGCCAGCAGTTACGAGGGGTCTAGCAATCAGCCCCAGCATTTT,CASSYEGSSNQPQHF,15,NA,TRBJ1-5,TRBV6-2/TRBV6-3,NA
TGTGCCAGCAGTTGGGGGGTGAGCTCCTACAATGAGCAGTACTTC,CASSWGVSSYNEQYF,15,NA,TRBJ2-7,TRBV28,many
TGTGCCAGCAGTGTTGAGGACGCCGGGCCCCAGCATTTT,CASSVEDAGPQHF,13,NA,TRBJ1-5,TRBV12-3/TRBV12-4,NA
TGTGCCAGCAGTTTGGGACAGGGTGGGCAGACCCAGTACTTC,CASSLGQGGQTQYF,14,TRBD1,TRBJ2-5,TRBV12-3/TRBV12-4,NA
TGTGCCAGCAGTTACGAACAGGAGGCCAAAAACATTCAGTACTTC,CASSYEQEAKNIQYF,15,NA,TRBJ2-4,TRBV6-2/TRBV6-3,NA
TGCAGTGCTAGAGAGATAGAGGCCCAGTACTTC,CSAREIEAQYF,11,NA,TRBJ2-5,TRBV20-1,NA